This TCR beta chain is from a study of cytomegalovirus exposure and HLA in healthy donors. Study overall: Of 300 to 500 genotyped donors, around 76% clustered with self-reported Caucasian donors.

The germline V gene encodes CDR1 SQVTM and CDR2 ANQGSEA. The CDR3 has 14 residues. This clone was counted only a few times. The PCR had 60 Vbeta and 13 Jbeta primers. TCRdb's copy holds only in-frame clones and misses some; the assay was immunoSEQ multiplex PCR. The sample yields over 150,000 clones, around 74% seen once. Sequences were obtained from PBMCs. This rearrangement joins TRBV29-1 to TRBJ2-1; D perhaps matches TRBD1 (5 bases). This clonotype was obtained from a young man in good health and CMV-seronegative. The CDR3 sequence: CIKTTGRFCNEQFF. The CDR3 bases are TGCATCAAAACAACAGGACGCTTTTGCAATGAGCAGTTCTTC.